This T cell receptor beta chain stems from a study of shared clonotypes between healthy human individuals. V was pared by 0 bases and J by 7 bases, with 13 bases between. From germline, CDR1 is SGHDT and CDR2 YYEEEE. The CDR3 loop spans 14 amino acids. As defined, naive CD8 cells were CD45RO-negative and positively selected for CCR7, with terminally differentiated effector memory CD45RA+ cells excluded. Donors were healthy HIV-negative adults without recent acute infections or vaccinations. Broader study findings: Exclusively blood specimens were collected; tissue repertoires likely differ.

In regard to this clone: Its antigen is unknown.

Deep was the level used in running the assay. The repertoire was sequenced with immunoSEQ multiplex PCR; TCRdb's copy has only in-frame clones and lacks some. The sample holds about 2 million clones, just under 95% seen once. V and J are TRBV5-6 and TRBJ1-1; unclear D gene. This TCR was recovered from a man aged 18 to 30 in good health. Source material: naive CD8+ T cells sorted from blood. CDR3 loop: CASSLDVRGDEAFF. DNA of the CDR3: TGTGCCAGCAGCTTGGACGTGCGTGGCGATGAAGCTTTCTTT.